The clone carrying this T cell receptor beta chain was seen a few times. These data come from a study of identical twins. TCRdb itself ran the 5' RACE reads through MiXCR, one entry per CDR3 protein. The sample shows roughly 490,000 distinct CDR3 sequences, around an eighth of them seen only once. The CDR3 contains 13 residues. Trimming shortened V by 0 bases and J by 3 bases, and 6 bases separated the two germline ends. Germline assignment: CDR1 DFQATT and CDR2 SNEGSKA (reference sequence). The same specimen was also included in a second study, on yellow fever vaccine responses in identical twins.

This receptor was obtained from a woman aged 18-29 years in good health. The rearrangement links TRBV20-1 to TRBJ2-1; D gene unclear. Sequencing was done on a sample of CD4+ T cells sorted from blood. CDR3 sequence reads: CSARDGRYNEQFF. The CDR3 coding sequence is TGCAGTGCTAGAGACGGCCGCTACAATGAGCAGTTCTTC.